This TCR beta chain emerged from a study of shared clonotypes between healthy human individuals. Notes on the study in general: How much donors shared clonotypes was expected to be affected by sequencing depth.

Trimming removed 6 bases from V and 6 bases from J, with 29 bases in between. The CDR3 runs to 18 residues. Germline V gene sequence: CDR1 KGHSH, CDR2 LQKENI. Points on this clone: Its antigen is still unknown.

The method was immunoSEQ multiplex PCR; TCRdb's version includes in-frame clones alone and lacks a portion of them. Of around 1,900,000 clones in the sample, around 93% were seen once. CD45RO negativity and positive selection for CCR7 defined naive CD8 cells, a population that excluded terminally differentiated effector memory CD45RA+ cells. What was sequenced was naive CD8+ T cells from PBMCs. V is TRBV18 and J is TRBJ1-2; possible D gene TRBD1, 6 bases. This clonotype was obtained from a man younger than 30 in good health. Some clones in this sample may be carry-over from other donors' samples. This CDR3 reads CASSTDSPMSYPNNGYTF. The CDR3 DNA reads as TGTGCCAGCTCTACGGACAGTCCCATGTCTTACCCAAACAATGGCTACACCTTC.